This is a list of T cell receptor beta chains from one sample in a study of T-cell memory formation after mild COVID-19. TCRdb re-called the 5' RACE reads through MiXCR, storing one row per CDR3 protein. The data contain hundreds of thousands of distinct CDR3 sequences, roughly 17% of them seen just once; the ten biggest clones take up around 11%. The sequenced sample consisted of PBMCs or a T cell subset sorted from them (not recorded which). These receptors were taken from an adult woman who had mild COVID-19 (a few samples of this study predate the infection). Cell type and time point are not known. CDR3s include the opening cysteine and the closing phenylalanine or tryptophan. Each record gives: clone size, J gene, V gene, D gene, CDR3 protein, CDR3 DNA. D genes are given only for firm matches. Expanded clones are given a class, and other clones once, few, many or no size at all.

few	TRBJ2-5	TRBV9	TRBD1	CASSDDRVGIGPQETQYF	TGTGCCAGCAGCGACGACAGGGTAGGGATCGGGCCCCAAGAGACCCAGTACTTC
few	TRBJ2-5	TRBV5-1	-	CASNRDIETQYF	TGCGCCAGCAACCGGGACATAGAGACCCAGTACTTC
few	TRBJ2-5	TRBV6-5	-	CASSSRRAQETQYF	TGTGCCAGCAGTTCGCGGAGGGCGCAAGAGACCCAGTACTTC
-	TRBJ2-2	TRBV7-3	TRBD1	CASSWDRGSTGELVF	TGTGCCAGCAGCTGGGACAGGGGGTCCACCGGGGAGCTGGTTTTT
-	TRBJ1-2	TRBV29-1	-	CSVGGGEGARTLGYTF	TGCAGCGTTGGCGGGGGAGAAGGGGCGCGGACCCTTGGCTACACCTTC
few	TRBJ2-1	TRBV7-2	TRBD2	CASSQGLEVTSSYNEQFF	TGTGCCAGCAGCCAGGGACTAGAAGTAACCAGCTCCTACAATGAGCAGTTCTTC
-	TRBJ2-3	TRBV4-1	-	CASSQEWGVGTDTQYF	TGCGCCAGCAGCCAAGAATGGGGGGTGGGGACAGATACGCAGTATTTT
-	TRBJ2-3	TRBV7-2	-	CASSQSLLSTDTQYF	TGTGCCAGCAGCCAGAGTCTATTAAGCACAGATACGCAGTATTTT
-	TRBJ2-3	TRBV29-1	-	CSVEGGPGDTQYF	TGCAGCGTTGAGGGGGGGCCGGGAGATACGCAGTATTTT
-	TRBJ2-3	TRBV12-3/TRBV12-4	TRBD1	CASSGQDRDTQYF	TGTGCCAGCAGCGGACAGGACAGGGATACGCAGTATTTT
few	TRBJ1-3	TRBV24-1	-	CATSDSRKALAGNTIYF	TGTGCCACCAGTGATTCCCGGAAGGCCCTGGCTGGAAACACCATATATTTT
-	TRBJ1-2	TRBV20-1	-	CSAADSNYGYTF	TGCAGTGCTGCGGACAGCAACTATGGCTACACCTTC
-	TRBJ2-2	TRBV7-3	-	CASSLLDRNTGELFF	TGTGCCAGCAGCTTACTGGACAGGAACACCGGGGAGCTGTTTTTT
few	TRBJ1-2	TRBV20-1	-	CSVASMWVLYGYTF	TGCAGCGTCGCCAGTATGTGGGTTCTCTATGGCTACACCTTC
few	TRBJ2-1	TRBV12-3/TRBV12-4	TRBD2	CASSSRGLAGFNEQFF	TGTGCCAGCAGTTCCCGCGGCCTAGCGGGGTTCAATGAGCAGTTCTTC
few	TRBJ2-3	TRBV4-3	TRBD2	CASSQKGLATDTQYF	TGCGCCAGCAGCCAGAAAGGACTAGCTACAGATACGCAGTATTTT
-	TRBJ2-5	TRBV3-1	TRBD1	CASSQLGGQLKETQYF	TGTGCCAGCAGCCAACTAGGGGGACAGTTGAAAGAGACCCAGTACTTC
-	TRBJ2-1	TRBV12-3/TRBV12-4	-	CASSPWRATKEPFF	TGTGCCAGCAGCCCCTGGAGGGCCACAAAGGAACCGTTCTTC
-	TRBJ1-1	TRBV4-3	-	CASSHTQGNVIEAFF	TGCGCCAGCAGCCATACACAGGGAAATGTGATTGAAGCTTTCTTT
many	TRBJ2-7	TRBV7-9	-	CASSTTDGHYEQYF	TGTGCCAGCAGCACGACCGACGGCCACTACGAGCAGTACTTC
few	TRBJ1-1	TRBV7-2	-	CASSLGPRGNREAFF	TGTGCCAGCAGCTTAGGTCCTCGTGGGAACCGAGAAGCTTTCTTT
few	TRBJ1-2	TRBV11-2	-	CASSPGRHMGIREYGYTF	TGTGCCAGCAGTCCAGGTCGTCACATGGGGATAAGGGAATATGGCTACACCTTC
few	TRBJ1-1	TRBV12-3/TRBV12-4	-	CASSWGMGVGVTEAFF	TGTGCCAGCAGTTGGGGGATGGGGGTCGGGGTCACTGAAGCTTTCTTT
few	TRBJ2-1	TRBV5-5	TRBD1	CASRQEGGQGVHNEQFF	TGTGCCAGCAGGCAGGAAGGCGGACAGGGTGTTCACAATGAGCAGTTCTTC
-	TRBJ2-3	TRBV12-3/TRBV12-4	-	CASPLGCSNTDTQYF	TGTGCCAGCCCCCTCGGGTGTTCTAACACAGATACGCAGTATTTT
few	TRBJ2-7	TRBV20-1	TRBD1	CSARDRGQGAREQYF	TGCAGTGCTAGAGATCGGGGACAGGGGGCGCGGGAGCAGTACTTC
-	TRBJ2-1	TRBV12-3/TRBV12-4	TRBD2	CASRKTSGGDNEQFF	TGTGCCAGCAGGAAGACTAGCGGGGGGGACAATGAGCAGTTCTTC
few	TRBJ2-3	TRBV4-1	-	CASSQDLPRGRDTQYF	TGCGCCAGCAGCCAAGATTTACCGCGGGGCCGGGATACGCAGTATTTT
-	TRBJ2-5	TRBV18	-	CASSPQVQETQYF	TGTGCCAGCTCACCACAAGTTCAAGAGACCCAGTACTTC
-	TRBJ2-7	TRBV3-1	-	CASSQDLRGWTYEQYF	TGTGCCAGCAGCCAAGATTTGCGCGGATGGACCTACGAGCAGTACTTC
few	TRBJ2-7	TRBV12-5	-	CASGLARTASYEQYF	TGTGCTAGTGGTTTGGCCCGGACAGCCTCCTACGAGCAGTACTTC
-	TRBJ2-6	TRBV6-5	-	CASSYVSGMSGSGANVLTF	TGTGCCAGCAGTTACGTTTCCGGCATGTCTGGCTCTGGGGCCAACGTCCTGACTTTC
few	TRBJ1-1	TRBV20-1	-	CSARTQGLYTEAFF	TGCAGTGCTAGAACGCAGGGGCTTTACACTGAAGCTTTCTTT
-	TRBJ2-7	TRBV6-2/TRBV6-3	-	CASSPGRIRYEQYF	TGTGCCAGCAGTCCGGGACGCATTCGGTACGAGCAGTACTTC
few	TRBJ1-1	TRBV7-6	TRBD1	CASSFGQGMNTEAFF	TGTGCCAGCAGCTTCGGACAGGGAATGAACACTGAAGCTTTCTTT
few	TRBJ2-3	TRBV7-8	-	CASGTGITDTQYF	TGTGCCAGCGGAACCGGGATAACAGATACGCAGTATTTT
few	TRBJ2-1	TRBV7-3	-	CASSLVADNEQFF	TGTGCCAGCAGCTTAGTAGCGGACAATGAGCAGTTCTTC
many	TRBJ1-4	TRBV5-5	-	CASSLEGVGEKLFF	TGTGCCAGCAGCTTGGAAGGGGTGGGCGAAAAACTGTTTTTT
few	TRBJ1-2	TRBV5-1	TRBD1	CASRPGTGAYGYTF	TGCGCCAGCAGACCCGGGACAGGGGCCTATGGCTACACCTTC
once	TRBJ2-2	TRBV7-9	TRBD2	CASRSPLKWGGGLNTGELFF	TGTGCCAGCAGAAGCCCGCTTAAATGGGGCGGGGGGCTGAACACCGGGGAGCTGTTTTTT
few	TRBJ2-1	TRBV4-3	TRBD2	CASSQDRLAVSYNEQFF	TGCGCCAGCAGCCAAGATCGACTAGCGGTCTCCTACAATGAGCAGTTCTTC
few	TRBJ2-3	TRBV7-2	-	CASSLGTLRTDTQYF	TGTGCCAGCAGCTTAGGCACACTACGCACAGATACGCAGTATTTT
-	TRBJ2-1	TRBV24-1	-	CATSTDRGLAQKEQFF	TGTGCCACCAGTACAGACAGGGGACTAGCCCAGAAGGAGCAGTTCTTC
few	TRBJ2-7	TRBV5-1	-	CASSLESVVGEQYF	TGCGCCAGCAGCTTGGAAAGCGTAGTCGGCGAGCAGTACTTC
many	TRBJ2-7	TRBV30	-	CAWRDGLTYEQYF	TGTGCCTGGAGGGACGGCCTGACGTACGAGCAGTACTTC
-	TRBJ2-2	TRBV9	TRBD2	CASSETSGKNTGELFF	TGTGCCAGCAGCGAGACTAGCGGGAAAAACACCGGGGAGCTGTTTTTT
few	TRBJ2-1	TRBV2	-	CASSQETDKGIF	TGTGCCAGCAGCCAAGAGACAGACAAAGGGATCTTC
few	TRBJ1-1	TRBV5-5	-	CASSFGGGRIGTEAFF	TGTGCCAGCAGCTTTGGCGGGGGACGAATTGGCACTGAAGCTTTCTTT
-	TRBJ1-2	TRBV12-3/TRBV12-4	-	CASSAPGNYGYTF	TGTGCCAGCAGTGCCCCGGGGAACTATGGCTACACCTTC
few	TRBJ2-7	TRBV18	-	CASSPPVTYEQYF	TGTGCCAGCTCACCACCGGTTACCTACGAGCAGTACTTC
few	TRBJ1-1	TRBV7-3	-	CASSLTRQAFTEAFF	TGTGCCAGCAGCTTGACCAGACAGGCGTTCACTGAAGCTTTCTTT
-	TRBJ2-1	TRBV4-3	TRBD1	CASSHADRGRGNEQFF	TGCGCCAGCAGCCACGCCGACAGGGGGCGCGGCAATGAGCAGTTCTTC
few	TRBJ2-2	TRBV24-1	TRBD1	CATSEPGTGGTGELFF	TGTGCCACCAGTGAGCCCGGGACAGGGGGCACCGGGGAGCTGTTTTTT
few	TRBJ2-7	TRBV7-7	TRBD2	CASSTYSGRAPYEQYF	TGTGCTAGCAGCACCTATAGCGGGAGGGCCCCCTACGAGCAGTACTTC
-	TRBJ2-7	TRBV7-2	-	CASSLAGGDSGYEQYF	TGTGCCAGCAGCTTAGCCGGAGGAGATTCGGGCTACGAGCAGTACTTC